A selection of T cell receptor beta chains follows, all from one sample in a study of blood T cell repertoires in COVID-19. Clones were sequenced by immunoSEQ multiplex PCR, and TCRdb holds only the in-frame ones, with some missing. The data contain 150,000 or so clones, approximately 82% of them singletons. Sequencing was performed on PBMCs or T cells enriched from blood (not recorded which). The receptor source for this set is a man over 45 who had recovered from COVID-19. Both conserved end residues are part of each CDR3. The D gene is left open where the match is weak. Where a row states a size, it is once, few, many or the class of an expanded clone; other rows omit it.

cdr3_nt: TGTGCCAGCAGTGGAGGGGGACAGGGGGCTCGTGAAGCTTTCTTT
cdr3_aa: CASSGGGQGAREAFF
clone_size: .
v_call: TRBV28
cdr3_length: 15
j_call: TRBJ1-1
d_call: TRBD1

cdr3_nt: TGTGCCACCGCACCAGGGGGCAGTGGCAATCAGCCCCAGCATTTT
cdr3_aa: CATAPGGSGNQPQHF
clone_size: .
v_call: TRBV19
cdr3_length: 15
j_call: TRBJ1-5
d_call: TRBD1

cdr3_nt: TGCGCCAGCAGCCAAGGGGGCCATGGGGGGGCGCATCAGCCCCAGCATTTT
cdr3_aa: CASSQGGHGGAHQPQHF
clone_size: .
v_call: TRBV4-1
cdr3_length: 17
j_call: TRBJ1-5
d_call: .

cdr3_nt: TGTGCCACCAGCAGAGGGGACAGGGGGCATCTTGGAAACACCATATATTTT
cdr3_aa: CATSRGDRGHLGNTIYF
clone_size: .
v_call: TRBV15
cdr3_length: 17
j_call: TRBJ1-3
d_call: TRBD1

cdr3_nt: TGTGCCAGCAGTGAATGGGGAAGCAGGGGGTATGGGGAGACCCAGTACTTC
cdr3_aa: CASSEWGSRGYGETQYF
clone_size: .
v_call: TRBV6-1
cdr3_length: 17
j_call: TRBJ2-5
d_call: TRBD1

cdr3_nt: TGTGCCAGCTCACCCGGGGTTCAGCTAATGAACGAGCAGTACTTC
cdr3_aa: CASSPGVQLMNEQYF
clone_size: .
v_call: TRBV18
cdr3_length: 15
j_call: TRBJ2-7
d_call: .

cdr3_nt: TGCGCCAGCAGCTTTGGACAGGGGGGTAATGAAAAACTGTTTTTT
cdr3_aa: CASSFGQGGNEKLFF
clone_size: .
v_call: TRBV5-1
cdr3_length: 15
j_call: TRBJ1-4
d_call: TRBD1

cdr3_nt: TGCGCCAGCAGTCAATTATTCGGACAGGGGCTCCACGAGCAGTACTTC
cdr3_aa: CASSQLFGQGLHEQYF
clone_size: .
v_call: TRBV23-1
cdr3_length: 16
j_call: TRBJ2-7
d_call: TRBD1

cdr3_nt: TGTGCCAGCAGTGATATCGGGACTACCTCTTGGCCCTATGGCTACACCTTC
cdr3_aa: CASSDIGTTSWPYGYTF
clone_size: .
v_call: TRBV6-1
cdr3_length: 17
j_call: TRBJ1-2
d_call: .

cdr3_nt: TGTGCCAGCAGCTTAGAGCAGCGAGCGGGGGTTGGGGAGCAGTACTTC
cdr3_aa: CASSLEQRAGVGEQYF
clone_size: many
v_call: TRBV7-8
cdr3_length: 16
j_call: TRBJ2-7
d_call: TRBD2

cdr3_nt: TGTGCCAGCAGCTTACATGTACATTATACGCAGTATTTT
cdr3_aa: CASSLHVHYTQYF
clone_size: .
v_call: TRBV7-8
cdr3_length: 13
j_call: TRBJ2-3
d_call: .

cdr3_nt: TGTGCCAGCAGCCGCGGACAGGGTGACCACAATGAGCAGTTCTTC
cdr3_aa: CASSRGQGDHNEQFF
clone_size: .
v_call: TRBV5-4
cdr3_length: 15
j_call: TRBJ2-1
d_call: TRBD1

cdr3_nt: TGTGCCAGCAGTTACTCTGGCAGGGCTAGCTCTGGAAACACCATATATTTT
cdr3_aa: CASSYSGRASSGNTIYF
clone_size: .
v_call: TRBV6-2/TRBV6-3
cdr3_length: 17
j_call: TRBJ1-3
d_call: .

cdr3_nt: TGCAGTGCTAGTGCGGGGGGGCCCTCCTACGAGCAGTACTTC
cdr3_aa: CSASAGGPSYEQYF
clone_size: .
v_call: TRBV20-1
cdr3_length: 14
j_call: TRBJ2-7
d_call: TRBD2

cdr3_nt: TGTGCCAGCAGCTTACGCGGGGATTGGGCGGGTTATGGCTACACCTTC
cdr3_aa: CASSLRGDWAGYGYTF
clone_size: .
v_call: TRBV11-2
cdr3_length: 16
j_call: TRBJ1-2
d_call: .

cdr3_nt: TGCGCCAGCAGCTTGGCGACGTCGGGGTATGATGGCTACACCTTC
cdr3_aa: CASSLATSGYDGYTF
clone_size: .
v_call: TRBV5-1
cdr3_length: 15
j_call: TRBJ1-2
d_call: .

cdr3_nt: TGTGCCTGGAGTGGTCATTCCGGGACAGGCACCTACGAGCAGTACTTC
cdr3_aa: CAWSGHSGTGTYEQYF
clone_size: .
v_call: TRBV30
cdr3_length: 16
j_call: TRBJ2-7
d_call: TRBD1

cdr3_nt: TGTGCCAGCAGTTTAAGGGGCTCAACTAATGAAAAACTGTTTTTT
cdr3_aa: CASSLRGSTNEKLFF
clone_size: once
v_call: TRBV27
cdr3_length: 15
j_call: TRBJ1-4
d_call: .

cdr3_nt: TGTGCCAGCAGTGAACGCGGGCCCCCTGGGTACGAGCAGTACTTC
cdr3_aa: CASSERGPPGYEQYF
clone_size: once
v_call: TRBV2
cdr3_length: 15
j_call: TRBJ2-7
d_call: .

cdr3_nt: TGTGCCAGCAGTGTGCGGTCAGGGGCAACTAATGAAAAACTGTTTTTT
cdr3_aa: CASSVRSGATNEKLFF
clone_size: .
v_call: TRBV6-1
cdr3_length: 16
j_call: TRBJ1-4
d_call: .

cdr3_nt: TGTGCCAGCAGCGGGACAGGGGGCTTTAACACTGAAGCTTTCTTT
cdr3_aa: CASSGTGGFNTEAFF
clone_size: few
v_call: TRBV7-9
cdr3_length: 15
j_call: TRBJ1-1
d_call: TRBD1

cdr3_nt: TGTGCCAGCAGCTTAAAGCCGGGTCAGCCCCAGCATTTT
cdr3_aa: CASSLKPGQPQHF
clone_size: .
v_call: TRBV7-6
cdr3_length: 13
j_call: TRBJ1-5
d_call: .

cdr3_nt: TGTGCCAGTAGTATAGATCGGGGAAGCAATCAGCCCCAGCATTTT
cdr3_aa: CASSIDRGSNQPQHF
clone_size: .
v_call: TRBV19
cdr3_length: 15
j_call: TRBJ1-5
d_call: .

cdr3_nt: TGCAGCGACCGTGGGACTGGTCTAGTAGAAGCTTTCTTT
cdr3_aa: CSDRGTGLVEAFF
clone_size: .
v_call: TRBV29-1
cdr3_length: 13
j_call: TRBJ1-1
d_call: .

cdr3_nt: TGTGCCAGCAGCTCCTACTTTAGCTCCTATAATTCACCCCTCCACTTT
cdr3_aa: CASSSYFSSYNSPLHF
clone_size: .
v_call: TRBV7-9
cdr3_length: 16
j_call: TRBJ1-6
d_call: .

cdr3_nt: TGTGCCAGCAGCCTCGGGACAGTCACTGAAGCTTTCTTT
cdr3_aa: CASSLGTVTEAFF
clone_size: .
v_call: TRBV7-9
cdr3_length: 13
j_call: TRBJ1-1
d_call: TRBD1

cdr3_nt: TGTGCCAGCAGTCGGGACACCTCTGGAAACACCATATATTTT
cdr3_aa: CASSRDTSGNTIYF
clone_size: .
v_call: TRBV5-4
cdr3_length: 14
j_call: TRBJ1-3
d_call: .

cdr3_nt: TGTGCCAGCCGAGTCGCTTATAATTCACCCCTCCACTTT
cdr3_aa: CASRVAYNSPLHF
clone_size: .
v_call: TRBV6-6
cdr3_length: 13
j_call: TRBJ1-6
d_call: .

cdr3_nt: TGTGCCAGCAGACCCGACAGAAGCAATCAGCCCCAGCATTTT
cdr3_aa: CASRPDRSNQPQHF
clone_size: .
v_call: TRBV6-5
cdr3_length: 14
j_call: TRBJ1-5
d_call: .

cdr3_nt: TGTGCCAGCAGGGAAAGGGGCGGACACGCGTCTAATCAGCCCCAGCATTTT
cdr3_aa: CASRERGGHASNQPQHF
clone_size: .
v_call: TRBV2
cdr3_length: 17
j_call: TRBJ1-5
d_call: .

cdr3_nt: TGTGCCTGGAGTAAACAGTCCCCGAACACTGAAGCTTTCTTT
cdr3_aa: CAWSKQSPNTEAFF
clone_size: .
v_call: TRBV30
cdr3_length: 14
j_call: TRBJ1-1
d_call: .

cdr3_nt: TGCGCCAGCAGTAACTACAGACTAGCGGGGATGTACGAGCAGTACTTC
cdr3_aa: CASSNYRLAGMYEQYF
clone_size: .
v_call: TRBV10-2
cdr3_length: 16
j_call: TRBJ2-7
d_call: TRBD2

cdr3_nt: TGTGCCAGCGCTCCCGGGACTAGCGGGAGGACAGATACGCAGTATTTT
cdr3_aa: CASAPGTSGRTDTQYF
clone_size: .
v_call: TRBV21-1
cdr3_length: 16
j_call: TRBJ2-3
d_call: .

cdr3_nt: TGTGCCAGCAGCCAAGTGGGACAGGGCAGCTATGGCTACACCTTC
cdr3_aa: CASSQVGQGSYGYTF
clone_size: .
v_call: TRBV3-1/TRBV3-2
cdr3_length: 15
j_call: TRBJ1-2
d_call: TRBD1

cdr3_nt: TGTGCCAGCAGCGAAACAGTGACAGGGGGGTTAATTCCTTCACCCCTCCACTTT
cdr3_aa: CASSETVTGGLIPSPLHF
clone_size: .
v_call: TRBV9
cdr3_length: 18
j_call: TRBJ1-6
d_call: TRBD1

cdr3_nt: TGTGCCAGCAGTGCCACAGGGACCGGAAAGACCCAGTACTTC
cdr3_aa: CASSATGTGKTQYF
clone_size: few
v_call: TRBV6-4
cdr3_length: 14
j_call: TRBJ2-5
d_call: .

cdr3_nt: TGTGCCAGCAGCTCTTGGACAGGGGGAGACACTGAAGCTTTCTTT
cdr3_aa: CASSSWTGGDTEAFF
clone_size: .
v_call: TRBV7-9
cdr3_length: 15
j_call: TRBJ1-1
d_call: TRBD1

cdr3_nt: TGTGCCAGCAGCCTACTAGCGGAAGAGACCCAGTACTTC
cdr3_aa: CASSLLAEETQYF
clone_size: many
v_call: TRBV3-1/TRBV3-2
cdr3_length: 13
j_call: TRBJ2-5
d_call: TRBD2

cdr3_nt: TGTGCCAGCAGCCAAGTTGCAGCGGGGGTAGAGACCCAGTACTTC
cdr3_aa: CASSQVAAGVETQYF
clone_size: .
v_call: TRBV3-1/TRBV3-2
cdr3_length: 15
j_call: TRBJ2-5
d_call: TRBD2

cdr3_nt: TGTGCCAGCAGTTACCGAGGGACAGCTAACTATGGCTACACCTTC
cdr3_aa: CASSYRGTANYGYTF
clone_size: .
v_call: TRBV6-5
cdr3_length: 15
j_call: TRBJ1-2
d_call: TRBD1

cdr3_nt: TGTGCCAGCAGCGTAGGAGCGGGGGACGAGCAGTACTTC
cdr3_aa: CASSVGAGDEQYF
clone_size: .
v_call: TRBV9
cdr3_length: 13
j_call: TRBJ2-7
d_call: TRBD2

cdr3_nt: TGCGCCAGCAGCGCAGGACAGGAGGCCTCACCCCTCCACTTT
cdr3_aa: CASSAGQEASPLHF
clone_size: .
v_call: TRBV5-1
cdr3_length: 14
j_call: TRBJ1-6
d_call: TRBD1

cdr3_nt: TGCGCCAGCAGCCGGGGGGGACAGGGGCGTGAAAAACTGTTTTTT
cdr3_aa: CASSRGGQGREKLFF
clone_size: .
v_call: TRBV5-1
cdr3_length: 15
j_call: TRBJ1-4
d_call: TRBD1

cdr3_nt: TGTGCCACCAGTGATTTGCCTTGGCACACCTTC
cdr3_aa: CATSDLPWHTF
clone_size: .
v_call: TRBV24-1
cdr3_length: 11
j_call: TRBJ1-2
d_call: .

cdr3_nt: TGCGCCAGCAGTCAAACATACGCCGGGACAGGGCGTAATCAGCCCCAGCATTTT
cdr3_aa: CASSQTYAGTGRNQPQHF
clone_size: .
v_call: TRBV23-1
cdr3_length: 18
j_call: TRBJ1-5
d_call: TRBD1

cdr3_nt: TGTGCCAGCAGCGATTTGGGGGCGGCATCCTACGAGCAGTACTTC
cdr3_aa: CASSDLGAASYEQYF
clone_size: .
v_call: TRBV6-5
cdr3_length: 15
j_call: TRBJ2-7
d_call: .

cdr3_nt: TGTGCCAGCAGCCCGGGGCGGGGTGGCTACACCTTC
cdr3_aa: CASSPGRGGYTF
clone_size: .
v_call: TRBV3-1/TRBV3-2
cdr3_length: 12
j_call: TRBJ1-2
d_call: .

cdr3_nt: TGCGCCAGCAGCTTGGAAGGGGTTGGGTATAATTCACCCCTCCACTTT
cdr3_aa: CASSLEGVGYNSPLHF
clone_size: .
v_call: TRBV5-1
cdr3_length: 16
j_call: TRBJ1-6
d_call: .

cdr3_nt: TGTGCCACCAGAGCCCCAGGGACAGGGTGGCAGCCCCAGCATTTT
cdr3_aa: CATRAPGTGWQPQHF
clone_size: .
v_call: TRBV24-1
cdr3_length: 15
j_call: TRBJ1-5
d_call: TRBD1

cdr3_nt: TGCGCCAGCAGTGATCGGACTAGCGGTAAATACGAGCAGTACTTC
cdr3_aa: CASSDRTSGKYEQYF
clone_size: .
v_call: TRBV10-1
cdr3_length: 15
j_call: TRBJ2-7
d_call: TRBD2

cdr3_nt: TGCGCCAGCACTAAAAGAGGTTCCAAGCCCCCCTCTCCTGAGGAGCAGTACTTC
cdr3_aa: CASTKRGSKPPSPEEQYF
clone_size: .
v_call: TRBV5-1
cdr3_length: 18
j_call: TRBJ2-7
d_call: .

cdr3_nt: TGTGCCAGCAGCCTAACTACAGGGGCCACTGAAGCTTTCTTT
cdr3_aa: CASSLTTGATEAFF
clone_size: .
v_call: TRBV7-9
cdr3_length: 14
j_call: TRBJ1-1
d_call: TRBD1

cdr3_nt: TGTGCCAGCAGCTTATCGGACACCATATATTTT
cdr3_aa: CASSLSDTIYF
clone_size: .
v_call: TRBV7-9
cdr3_length: 11
j_call: TRBJ1-3
d_call: .

cdr3_nt: TGTGCCAGCAGCTTAGTAGGGGGGGCGCAGGAGACCCAGTACTTC
cdr3_aa: CASSLVGGAQETQYF
clone_size: .
v_call: TRBV7-9
cdr3_length: 15
j_call: TRBJ2-5
d_call: .

cdr3_nt: TGTGCCTGGAGTGGGGCAGGGGGCAAGGTTCGGTATGGCTACACCTTC
cdr3_aa: CAWSGAGGKVRYGYTF
clone_size: .
v_call: TRBV30
cdr3_length: 16
j_call: TRBJ1-2
d_call: TRBD1

cdr3_nt: TGTGCCAGCAGTGAACCGGGGGGGATCGCGAACGAGCAGTACTTC
cdr3_aa: CASSEPGGIANEQYF
clone_size: .
v_call: TRBV6-1
cdr3_length: 15
j_call: TRBJ2-7
d_call: TRBD2

cdr3_nt: TGTGCCAGCAGGCTGAATACAGGGATCCCCTATGGCTACACCTTC
cdr3_aa: CASRLNTGIPYGYTF
clone_size: .
v_call: TRBV5-6
cdr3_length: 15
j_call: TRBJ1-2
d_call: .